Given below is one T cell receptor beta chain in context. This entry is derived from a study of CD8 T cells in Susac syndrome. Study details: The Susac syndrome patients were therapy-naive, on corticosteroids, or on intravenous immunoglobulin alone at blood draw.

With random hexamers, 0.5 to 1 ug RNA was reverse transcribed. TCRdb redid the calling of the immunoSEQ multiplex PCR reads with MiXCR, one entry per CDR3 protein. The data contain more than 150,000 distinct CDR3 sequences, 85% to 95% of them seen just once; the ten biggest clones take up 0.16%. CDR1 is SGHAT, CDR2 FQDESV, per germline (reference sequence). V shed 5 bases, J shed 8 bases, and the junction held 11 bases outside the gene matches. The CDR3 totals 14 residues. The sequence was obtained from a human donor with Susac syndrome. The V call is TRBV11-1, the J call TRBJ1-2; 7 bases are a match to TRBD1. Sequenced material: CD4+ T cells from PBMCs. In DNA form, the CDR3 reads TGTGCCAGCAGCGGGCCGGGACAGCCTTTAGGCTACACCTTC. This encodes CASSGPGQPLGYTF. Complete variable domain (other parts from reference TRBV11-1 and TRBJ1-2): EAEVAQSPRYKITEKSQAVAFWCDPISGHATLYWYRQILGQGPELLVQFQDESVVDDSQLPKDRFSAERLKGVDSTLKIQPAELGDSAMYLCASSGPGQPLGYTFGSGTRLTVV.